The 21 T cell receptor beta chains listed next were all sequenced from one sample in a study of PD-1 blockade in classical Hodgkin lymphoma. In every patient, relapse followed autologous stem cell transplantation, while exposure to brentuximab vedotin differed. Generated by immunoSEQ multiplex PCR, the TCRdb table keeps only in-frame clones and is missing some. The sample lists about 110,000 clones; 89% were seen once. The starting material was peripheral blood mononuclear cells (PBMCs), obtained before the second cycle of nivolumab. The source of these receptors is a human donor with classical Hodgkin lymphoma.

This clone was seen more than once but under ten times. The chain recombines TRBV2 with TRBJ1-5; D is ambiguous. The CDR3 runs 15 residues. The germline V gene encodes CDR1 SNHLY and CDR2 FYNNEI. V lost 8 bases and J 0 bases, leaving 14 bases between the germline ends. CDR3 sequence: CASAVRPYSNQPQHF. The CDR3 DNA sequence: TGTGCCAGCGCCGTCCGGCCTTATAGCAATCAGCCCCAGCATTTT.

CDR3 bases: TGTGCCAGTAGTTTGGGACAGGGAGACACCGGGGAGCTGTTTTTT. Translated, it gives CASSLGQGDTGELFF. The chain links TRBV19 to TRBJ2-2, with 9 bases matching TRBD1. V lost 5 bases to trimming and J lost 3 bases; unmatched junction nucleotides: 4. There are 15 residues in the CDR3. Germline assignment: CDR1 LNHDA and CDR2 SQIVND (reference sequence).

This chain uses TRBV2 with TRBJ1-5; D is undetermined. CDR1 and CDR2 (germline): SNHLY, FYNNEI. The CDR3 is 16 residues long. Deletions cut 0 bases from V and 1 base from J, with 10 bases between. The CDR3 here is CASSEALRASNQPQHF. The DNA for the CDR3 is TGTGCCAGCAGTGAAGCGCTTAGGGCAAGCAATCAGCCCCAGCATTTT.

CDR3 coding DNA: TGTGCCAGTAGTCCGCAGCGGGGACCCTACGAGCAGTACTTC. Translation: CASSPQRGPYEQYF. The chain combines TRBV19 with TRBJ2-5; 7 nucleotides agree with TRBD2. The J call is uncertain, as TRBJ2-7 better fits the DNA end. Germline V gives CDR1 LNHDA, CDR2 SQIVND (reference sequence). The CDR3 length is 14 residues.

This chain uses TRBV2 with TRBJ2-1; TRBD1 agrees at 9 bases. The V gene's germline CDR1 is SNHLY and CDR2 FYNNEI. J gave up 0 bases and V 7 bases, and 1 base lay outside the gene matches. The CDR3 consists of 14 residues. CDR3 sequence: CASKDRGSYNEQFF. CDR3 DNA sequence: TGTGCCAGCAAGGACAGGGGCTCCTACAATGAGCAGTTCTTC.

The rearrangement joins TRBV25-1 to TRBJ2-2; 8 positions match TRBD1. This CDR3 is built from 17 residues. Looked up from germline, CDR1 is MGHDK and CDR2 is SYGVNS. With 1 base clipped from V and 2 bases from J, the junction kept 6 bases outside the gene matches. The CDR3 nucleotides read TGTGCCAGCAGTGAATCGACAGGGGACACCAACACCGGGGAGCTGTTTTTT. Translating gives CASSESTGDTNTGELFF.

The CDR3 nucleotides are TGTGCCAGTAGTATTGGGGTGAACACTGAAGCTTTCTTT. Translated: CASSIGVNTEAFF. The rearrangement joins TRBV19 to TRBJ1-1; unclear D gene. The V and J ends lost 3 bases and 0 bases respectively, with 5 bases between them. The germline V gene has CDR1 LNHDA and CDR2 SQIVND (reference sequence). The CDR3 covers 13 residues.

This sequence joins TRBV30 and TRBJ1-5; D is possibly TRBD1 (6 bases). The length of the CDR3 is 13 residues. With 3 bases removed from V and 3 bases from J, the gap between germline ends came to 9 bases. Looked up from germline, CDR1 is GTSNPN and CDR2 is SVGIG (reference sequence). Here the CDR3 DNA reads TGTGCCTGGAGACAGGGCCACAATCAGCCCCAGCATTTT. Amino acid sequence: CAWRQGHNQPQHF.

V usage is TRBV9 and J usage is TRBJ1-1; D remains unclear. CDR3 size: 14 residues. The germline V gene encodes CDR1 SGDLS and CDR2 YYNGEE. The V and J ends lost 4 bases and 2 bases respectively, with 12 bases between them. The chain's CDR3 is CASSLGRQNTEAFF. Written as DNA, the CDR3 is TGTGCCAGCAGCCTTGGACGGCAAAACACTGAAGCTTTCTTT.

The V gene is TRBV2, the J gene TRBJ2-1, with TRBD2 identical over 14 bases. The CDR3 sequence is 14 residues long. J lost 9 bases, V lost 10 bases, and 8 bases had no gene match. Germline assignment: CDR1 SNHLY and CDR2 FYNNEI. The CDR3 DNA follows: TGTGCCAACGAGGGACTAGCGGGAGAAAGTGAGCAGTTCTTC. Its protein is CANEGLAGESEQFF.

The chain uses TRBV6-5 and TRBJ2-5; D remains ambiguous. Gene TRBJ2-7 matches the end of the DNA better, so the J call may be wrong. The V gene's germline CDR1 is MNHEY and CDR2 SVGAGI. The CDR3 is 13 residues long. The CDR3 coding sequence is TGTGCCAGCAGTCTGGACGTCTCCTACGAGCAGTACTTC. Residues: CASSLDVSYEQYF.

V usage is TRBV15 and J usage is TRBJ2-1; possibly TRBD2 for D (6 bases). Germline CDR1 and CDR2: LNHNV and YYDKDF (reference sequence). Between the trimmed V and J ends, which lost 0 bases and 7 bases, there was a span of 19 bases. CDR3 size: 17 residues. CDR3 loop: CATSRDPGLQFGNEQFF. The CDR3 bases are TGTGCCACCAGCAGAGATCCGGGACTCCAATTTGGAAATGAGCAGTTCTTC.

CDR3 nucleotide sequence: TGTGCCAGCAGCTTAAGGACAGGGGGAAGTAACGGGGAGCTGTTTTTT. It specifies CASSLRTGGSNGELFF. This chain joins TRBV7-9 and TRBJ2-2, with 10 bases fitting TRBD1. Germline V gene sequence: CDR1 SEHNR, CDR2 FQNEAQ (reference sequence). This CDR3 has 16 amino acids. The trim removed 2 bases at V and 7 bases at J, leaving 7 bases unmatched. Combining the CDR3 with reference TRBV7-9 and TRBJ2-2 gives the whole variable domain DTGVSQNPRHKITKRGQNVTFRCDPISEHNRLYWYRQTLGQGPEFLTYFQNEAQLEKSRLLSDRFSAERPKGSFSTLEIQRTEQGDSAMYLCASSLRTGGSNGELFFGEGSRLTVL.

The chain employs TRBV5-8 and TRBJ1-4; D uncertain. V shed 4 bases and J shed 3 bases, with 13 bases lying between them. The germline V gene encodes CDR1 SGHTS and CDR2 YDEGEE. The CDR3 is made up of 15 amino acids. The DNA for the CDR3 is TGTGCCAGCAGCGAACCCGGACGGGCTAATGAAAAACTGTTTTTT. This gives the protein CASSEPGRANEKLFF. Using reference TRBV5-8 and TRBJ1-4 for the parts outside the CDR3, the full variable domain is EAGVTQSPTHLIKTRGQQATLRCSPISGHTSVYWYQQALGLGLQFLLWYDEGEERNRGNFPPRFSGRQFPNYSSELNVNALELEDSALYLCASSEPGRANEKLFFGSGTQLSVL.

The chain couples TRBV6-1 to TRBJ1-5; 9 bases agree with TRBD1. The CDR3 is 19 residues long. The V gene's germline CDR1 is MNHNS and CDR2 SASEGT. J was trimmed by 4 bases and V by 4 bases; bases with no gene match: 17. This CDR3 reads CASSGPTGTGRLGNQPQHF. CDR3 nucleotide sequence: TGTGCCAGCAGTGGACCTACCGGGACAGGGAGGCTTGGAAATCAGCCCCAGCATTTT.

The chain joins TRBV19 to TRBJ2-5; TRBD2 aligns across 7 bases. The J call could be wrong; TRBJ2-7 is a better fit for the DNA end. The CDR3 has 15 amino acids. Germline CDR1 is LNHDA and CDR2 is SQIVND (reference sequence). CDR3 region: CASSIGTAGVDEQYF. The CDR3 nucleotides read TGTGCCAGTAGTATAGGTACGGCGGGAGTCGACGAGCAGTACTTC.

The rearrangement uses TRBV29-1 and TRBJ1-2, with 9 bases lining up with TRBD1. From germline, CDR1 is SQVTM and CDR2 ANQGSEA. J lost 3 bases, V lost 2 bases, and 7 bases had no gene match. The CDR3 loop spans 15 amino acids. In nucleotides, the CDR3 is TGCAGCGTTGAAACTACAGGGGGCGCTGACTATGGCTACACCTTC. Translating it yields CSVETTGGADYGYTF.

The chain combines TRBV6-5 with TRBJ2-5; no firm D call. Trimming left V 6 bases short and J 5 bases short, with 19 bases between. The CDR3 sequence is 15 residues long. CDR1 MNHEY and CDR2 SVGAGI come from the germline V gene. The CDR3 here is CASSMISPLGETQYF. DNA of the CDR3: TGTGCCAGCAGCATGATCTCCCCGTTAGGGGAGACCCAGTACTTC.

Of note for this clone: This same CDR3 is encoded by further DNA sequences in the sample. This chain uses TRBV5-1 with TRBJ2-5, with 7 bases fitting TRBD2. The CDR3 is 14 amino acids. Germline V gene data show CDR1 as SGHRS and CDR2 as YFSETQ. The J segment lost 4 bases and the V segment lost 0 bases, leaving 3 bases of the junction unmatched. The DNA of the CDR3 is TGCGCCAGCAGCTTGGGTAGCGGGCGAGAGACCCAGTACTTC. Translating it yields CASSLGSGRETQYF.

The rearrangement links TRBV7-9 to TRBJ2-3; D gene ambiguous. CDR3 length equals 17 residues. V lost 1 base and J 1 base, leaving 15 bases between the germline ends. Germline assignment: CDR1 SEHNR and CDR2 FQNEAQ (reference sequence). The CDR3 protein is CASSLVGQTMRTDTQYF. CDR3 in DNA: TGTGCCAGCAGCTTAGTAGGCCAAACTATGCGCACAGATACGCAGTATTTT.

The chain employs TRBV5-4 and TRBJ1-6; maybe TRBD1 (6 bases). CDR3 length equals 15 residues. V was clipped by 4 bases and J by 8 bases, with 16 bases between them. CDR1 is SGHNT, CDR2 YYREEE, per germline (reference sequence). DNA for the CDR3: TGTGCCAGCAGCGCACAGGGCTCTAACGATTCACCCCTCCACTTT. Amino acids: CASSAQGSNDSPLHF.